The present T cell receptor (beta chain) was sequenced within a study of blood T cell repertoires in COVID-19. Study in general: Sources were T cells, B-cell-depleted T cells, or PBMCs; the material itself was cDNA or gDNA.

Study members were between about 18 and 90 years old and lived in some 26 US regions. Methods used by the authors: Counts of nucleated cells, estimated from reference gene primer amplification, were obtained. Here immunoSEQ multiplex PCR was the method, and the copy in TCRdb shows in-frame clones only, minus some. Clonal size and the V and J genes are those of that table, whereas D and trimming came from the DNA. This table holds 120,000 to 150,000 clones, roughly four fifths found once. The specimen was PBMCs or T cells enriched from blood (not recorded which). This clonotype was obtained from a woman aged 45-65 years with acute COVID-19.

DNA of the CDR3: TGTGCCAGCACCCTCCGGACTAGCACAGATACGCAGTATTTT. This encodes CASTLRTSTDTQYF. V and J are TRBV3-1 (or the pseudogene TRBV3-2) and TRBJ2-3; a possible D gene is TRBD2 (5 bases). V lost 7 bases to trimming and J lost 0 bases, with 11 bases between them. The germline CDR1 and CDR2 sequences are LGHDT and YNNKEL (reference sequence). CDR3 length equals 14 residues.